This T cell receptor (beta chain) came from a study of blood T cell repertoires in COVID-19. Across the whole study: Researchers got acute and convalescent COVID-19 samples from the United States, Italy and Spain.

TCRdb's copy holds only in-frame clones and misses some; the assay was immunoSEQ multiplex PCR. The profile shows a few hundred thousand clones, over 75% of them singletons. V shed 3 bases and J 5 bases; nucleotides not matched to a gene: 6. CDR1 MNHEY and CDR2 SMNVEV come from the germline V gene (reference sequence). The CDR3 is made up of 15 amino acids. The receptor was isolated from a man aged 25 to 45 who had recovered from COVID-19. The sequencing sample was made of PBMCs or T cells enriched from blood (not recorded which). The rearrangement joins TRBV27 to TRBJ1-4, with 7 bases matching TRBD1. The CDR3 DNA is TGTGCCAGCAGTTTCACGGACAGGTGGAATGAAAAACTGTTTTTT. It translates to CASSFTDRWNEKLFF.